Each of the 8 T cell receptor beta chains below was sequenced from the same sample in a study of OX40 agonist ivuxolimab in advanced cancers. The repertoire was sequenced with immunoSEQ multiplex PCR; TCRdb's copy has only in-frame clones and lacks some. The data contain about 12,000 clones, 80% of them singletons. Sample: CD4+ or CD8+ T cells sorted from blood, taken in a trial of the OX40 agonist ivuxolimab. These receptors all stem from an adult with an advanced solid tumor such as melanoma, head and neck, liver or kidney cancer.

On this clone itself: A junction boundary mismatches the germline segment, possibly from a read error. The CDR3 DNA reads as TGTGCCAGCGGTTATAGCTCCTACAATGAGCAGTTCTTC. Translated: CASGYSSYNEQFF. This sequence joins TRBV6-5 and TRBJ2-1; unclear D gene. CDR1 and CDR2 from the germline V gene are MNHEY and SVGAGI. CDR3 size: 13 residues.

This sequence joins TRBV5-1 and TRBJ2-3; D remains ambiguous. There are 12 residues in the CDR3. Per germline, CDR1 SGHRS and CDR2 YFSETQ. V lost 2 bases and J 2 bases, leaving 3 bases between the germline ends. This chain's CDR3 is CASSLYTDTQYF. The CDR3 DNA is TGCGCCAGCAGCTTATACACAGATACGCAGTATTTT. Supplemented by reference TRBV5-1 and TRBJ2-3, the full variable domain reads KAGVTQTPRYLIKTRGQQVTLSCSPISGHRSVSWYQQTPGQGLQFLFEYFSETQRNKGNFPGRFSGRQFSNSRSEMNVSTLELGDSALYLCASSLYTDTQYFGPGTRLTVL.

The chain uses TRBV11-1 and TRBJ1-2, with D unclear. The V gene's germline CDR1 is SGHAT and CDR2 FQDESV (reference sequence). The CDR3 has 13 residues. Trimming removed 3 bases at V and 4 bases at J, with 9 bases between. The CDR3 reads CASSFNSAYGYTF. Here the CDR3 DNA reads TGTGCCAGCAGCTTTAATAGTGCCTATGGCTACACCTTC.

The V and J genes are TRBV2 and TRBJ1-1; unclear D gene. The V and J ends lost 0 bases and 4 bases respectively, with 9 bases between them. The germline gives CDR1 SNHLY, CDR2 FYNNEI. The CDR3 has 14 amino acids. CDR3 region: CASSEAWGSTEAFF. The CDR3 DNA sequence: TGTGCCAGCAGTGAAGCATGGGGAAGCACTGAAGCTTTCTTT. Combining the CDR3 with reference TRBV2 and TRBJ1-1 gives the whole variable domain EPEVTQTPSHQVTQMGQEVILRCVPISNHLYFYWYRQILGQKVEFLVSFYNNEISEKSEIFDDQFSVERPDGSNFTLKIRSTKLEDSAMYFCASSEAWGSTEAFFGQGTRLTVV.

CDR3 protein: CASSRVGGTLSYEQYF. The CDR3, as DNA: TGTGCCAGCAGCAGGGTCGGCGGCACCCTCTCCTACGAGCAGTACTTC. This chain joins TRBV5-4 and TRBJ2-7; D gene unclear. The CDR3 runs 16 residues. The V end lost 4 bases, the J end lost 0 bases, and 17 bases lay between the germline ends. Germline V gene data show CDR1 as SGHNT and CDR2 as YYREEE (reference sequence). Using reference TRBV5-4 and TRBJ2-7 for the parts outside the CDR3, the full variable domain is ETGVTQSPTHLIKTRGQQVTLRCSSQSGHNTVSWYQQALGQGPQFIFQYYREEENGRGNFPPRFSGLQFPNYSSELNVNALELDDSALYLCASSRVGGTLSYEQYFGPGTRLTVT.

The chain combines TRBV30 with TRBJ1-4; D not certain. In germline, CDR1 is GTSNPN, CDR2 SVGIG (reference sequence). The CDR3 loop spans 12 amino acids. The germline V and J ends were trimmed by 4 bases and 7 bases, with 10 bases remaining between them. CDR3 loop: CAWNTLGEKLFF. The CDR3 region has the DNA TGTGCCTGGAATACCTTAGGTGAAAAACTGTTTTTT. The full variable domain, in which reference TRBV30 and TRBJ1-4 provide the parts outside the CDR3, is SQTIHQWPATLVQPVGSPLSLECTVEGTSNPNLYWYRQAAGRGLQLLFYSVGIGQISSEVPQNLSASRPQDRQFILSSKKLLLSDSGFYLCAWNTLGEKLFFGSGTQLSVL.

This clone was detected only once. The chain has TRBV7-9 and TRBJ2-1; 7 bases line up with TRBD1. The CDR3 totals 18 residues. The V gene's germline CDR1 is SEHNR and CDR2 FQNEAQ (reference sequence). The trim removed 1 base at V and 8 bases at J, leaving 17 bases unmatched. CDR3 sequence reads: CASSLVSVVGGAADEQFF. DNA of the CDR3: TGTGCCAGCAGCTTAGTTAGTGTTGTAGGGGGCGCCGCGGATGAGCAGTTCTTC.

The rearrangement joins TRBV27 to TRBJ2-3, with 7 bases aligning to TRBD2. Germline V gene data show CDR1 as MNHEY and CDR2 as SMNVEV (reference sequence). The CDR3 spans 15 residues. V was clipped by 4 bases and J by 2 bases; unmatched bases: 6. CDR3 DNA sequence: TGTGCCAGCAGTTCCCGGGACTACATCACAGATACGCAGTATTTT. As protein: CASSSRDYITDTQYF.